This T cell receptor beta chain comes out of a study of blood T cell repertoires in COVID-19. Study-level information: Samples of COVID-19 (acute and convalescent) were obtained from the United States, Italy and Spain. The analysed material was cDNA or gDNA that came from T cells, B-cell-depleted T cells, or PBMCs.

This clone was observed a few times. Per the study methods: By means of reference gene primer amplification, nucleated cell counts were estimated. TCRdb's copy holds only in-frame clones and misses some; the assay was immunoSEQ multiplex PCR. The V and J calls and clone size were taken over from that table, and D and trimming were inferred from the DNA. The sample lists around 200,000 clones, 80% to 90% occurring once. Trimming pared 2 bases from V and 7 bases from J, leaving 12 bases between. This CDR3 spans 14 amino acids. Germline lookup yields CDR1 MDHEN and CDR2 SYDVKM. This receptor was obtained from a man between 60 and 70 years old with acute or convalescent COVID-19. Sequenced sample: peripheral blood. The chain has TRBV28 and TRBJ1-5; D uncertain. The CDR3 DNA reads as TGTGCCAGCAGTTTAGCTAGCGGAGGGCAGCCCCAGCATTTT. As protein: CASSLASGGQPQHF. Full variable domain (missing parts from reference TRBV28 and TRBJ1-5): DVKVTQSSRYLVKRTGEKVFLECVQDMDHENMFWYRQDPGLGLRLIYFSYDVKMKEKGDIPEGYSVSREKKERFSLILESASTNQTSMYLCASSLASGGQPQHFGDGTRLSIL.